What follows are 22 T cell receptor beta chains derived from one specimen sequenced in a study of blood T cell repertoires in COVID-19. Clones were read by immunoSEQ multiplex PCR, and TCRdb kept only the in-frame ones, dropping some. The profile shows 150,000 or so clones, 60% to 85% of them singletons. What was sequenced was peripheral blood. Receptor source: a man of 80 years or more with acute or convalescent COVID-19.

In its sample, this clone was seen once. The chain combines TRBV24-1 with TRBJ1-2; D may be TRBD1 (6 bases). V lost 0 bases, J lost 1 base, and 8 bases lay in between. CDR1 is KGHDR, CDR2 SFDVKD, per germline. The CDR3 has 15 amino acids. CDR3 loop: CATSDLGQLNYGYTF. The CDR3 region has the DNA TGTGCCACCAGTGATTTGGGACAGCTTAACTATGGCTACACCTTC.

A few counts support this clone. Here the CDR3 DNA reads TGTGCCAGCAGCCAGTCGGACAGGGCTACTGAAGCTTTCTTT. It codes for CASSQSDRATEAFF. This chain links TRBV3-1 (or the pseudogene TRBV3-2) with TRBJ1-1, with 8 bases identical to TRBD1. The CDR3 totals 14 residues. From germline, CDR1 is LGHDT and CDR2 YNNKEL (reference sequence). Germline trimming cut 3 bases from V and 5 bases from J; bases unmatched to any gene: 5.

The V call is TRBV6-6, the J call TRBJ2-5, with D possibly matching TRBD1 (6 bases). Per germline, CDR1 MNHNY and CDR2 SVGAGI (reference sequence). The CDR3 consists of 14 residues. Trimming removed 6 bases at V and 5 bases at J, with 16 bases between. CDR3 region: CASRPRAGDETQYF. The DNA of the CDR3 is TGTGCCAGCAGACCTAGGGCAGGGGACGAGACCCAGTACTTC.

The table lists this clone with a count of one. The V call is TRBV12-3 or TRBV12-4, the J call TRBJ2-1; 8 nucleotides line up with TRBD2. J gave up 9 bases and V 7 bases, and 8 bases lay outside the gene matches. The CDR3 runs 13 residues. Here the CDR3 DNA reads TGTGCCAGCAACGGGGGGGCCGCTACTGAGCAGTTCTTC. The encoded protein is CASNGGAATEQFF.

The chain links TRBV6-5 to TRBJ1-4; no clear D gene. The CDR3 covers 15 residues. Trimming took off 5 bases at V and 3 bases at J, with 13 bases between the two ends. Germline CDR1 is MNHEY and CDR2 is SVGAGI. Written as DNA, the CDR3 is TGTGCCAGCAGTACGATCGGGTCGGCTAATGAAAAACTGTTTTTT. Translated: CASSTIGSANEKLFF.

This rearrangement joins TRBV10-3 to TRBJ1-1; D not resolved. Germline loops: CDR1 ENHRY, CDR2 SYGVKD. Trimming cost V 4 bases and J 3 bases, with 9 bases left between them. This CDR3 is built from 13 residues. CDR3 DNA sequence: TGTGCCATCAGTGGGGAGGATTACACTGAAGCTTTCTTT. Its protein product is CAISGEDYTEAFF.

The rearrangement links TRBV6-6 to TRBJ1-1; 8 bases line up with TRBD1. This CDR3 region has 15 residues. V trimming: 5 bases; J trimming: 3 bases; junction bases outside the gene matches: 8. Germline lookup yields CDR1 MNHNY and CDR2 SVGAGI (reference sequence). In nucleotides, the CDR3 is TGTGCCAGCAGTACGGCAGGGGGCTTGTACACTGAAGCTTTCTTT. Amino acids: CASSTAGGLYTEAFF.

The rearrangement joins TRBV18 to TRBJ1-1; the D gene is possibly TRBD1 (6 bases). Germline CDR1 is KGHSH and CDR2 is LQKENI. Trimming took off 3 bases at V and 1 base at J, with 9 bases between the two ends. This CDR3 is 14 amino acids long. CDR3 sequence (DNA): TGTGCCAGCTCACCGGGGGCGGGGAACACTGAAGCTTTCTTT. Its translation: CASSPGAGNTEAFF.

This chain uses TRBV28 with TRBJ1-2, with no clear D. The CDR3 runs 14 residues. V gave up 7 bases and J gave up 7 bases, with 19 bases separating them. Germline V gives CDR1 MDHEN, CDR2 SYDVKM. CDR3 coding DNA: TGTGCCAGCACCCTAGCGCCGGGGAGCGGTGGCTACACCTTC. Translated, it gives CASTLAPGSGGYTF.

As for this clone: Other nucleotide sequences in the sample specify the same CDR3. This chain links TRBV3-1 (or the pseudogene TRBV3-2) with TRBJ1-6; D is undetermined. V was shortened by 9 bases and J by 8 bases, with 11 bases between the two germline ends. CDR3 length equals 12 residues. Germline V gives CDR1 LGHDT, CDR2 YNNKEL (reference sequence). Here the CDR3 reads CASREGDSPLHF. In DNA, the CDR3 is TGTGCCAGTCGAGAGGGCGATTCACCCCTCCACTTT.

There are a few counts of this clone. The V and J genes are TRBV12-3 or TRBV12-4 and TRBJ1-6; no reliable D call. This CDR3 region has 13 residues. V shed 3 bases and J shed 5 bases, with 5 bases lying between them. The CDR3 DNA sequence: TGTGCCAGCAGTTTCGGGGATAATTCACCCCTCCACTTT. Its translation is CASSFGDNSPLHF.

The chain couples TRBV11-2 to TRBJ2-2; TRBD2 is a possible D gene (5 bases). The V end was cut by 10 bases, the J end by 5 bases, with 17 bases between. Looked up from germline, CDR1 is SGHAT and CDR2 is FQNNGV. The CDR3 is made up of 14 amino acids. This CDR3 reads CATSPAVYTGELFF. CDR3 nucleotides: TGTGCCACCTCCCCAGCGGTTTATACCGGGGAGCTGTTTTTT. Full variable domain (remainder filled in from reference TRBV11-2 and TRBJ2-2): EAGVAQSPRYKIIEKRQSVAFWCNPISGHATLYWYQQILGQGPKLLIQFQNNGVVDDSQLPKDRFSAERLKGVDSTLKIQPAKLEDSAVYLCATSPAVYTGELFFGEGSRLTVL.

This chain links TRBV6-1 with TRBJ2-4, with 11 bases that match TRBD1. Trimming took 3 bases from V and 0 from J; bases not matched to a gene: 13. The CDR3 has 20 residues. Germline CDR1 and CDR2: MNHNS and SASEGT. CDR3 DNA: TGTGCCAGCAGTGAGTGGGAGCCGGGACAGGGGGTCGTAGCCAAAAACATTCAGTACTTC. It encodes CASSEWEPGQGVVAKNIQYF.

Only a few counts were recorded for this clone. The chain has TRBV5-1 and TRBJ1-4; TRBD1 aligns across 8 bases. V lost 1 base to trimming and J lost 6 bases; unmatched junction nucleotides: 2. From germline, CDR1 is SGHRS and CDR2 YFSETQ. This CDR3 contains 14 residues. As DNA, the CDR3 is TGCGCCAGCAGCTTGACAGGGGGGTATGAAAAACTGTTTTTT. The encoded protein is CASSLTGGYEKLFF.

This clone was picked up a small number of times. The V and J genes are TRBV10-1 and TRBJ2-3, with D perhaps matching TRBD1 (6 bases). Germline V gene sequence: CDR1 WNHNN, CDR2 SYGVQD (reference sequence). The CDR3 runs to 14 residues. V was trimmed by 2 bases and J by 6 bases, leaving 12 bases between them. CDR3 loop: CASSEGGRGDTQYF. CDR3 nucleotides: TGCGCCAGCAGTGAGGGGGGCAGGGGTGATACGCAGTATTTT.

The chain combines TRBV7-6 with TRBJ2-2; possibly TRBD1 for D (6 bases). Germline CDR1 reads SGHVS; CDR2 reads FNYEAQ. The V end lost 4 bases, the J end lost 2 bases, and 8 bases lay between the germline ends. This CDR3 contains 14 residues. DNA of the CDR3: TGTGCCAGCAGCTGGGGGCAAAACACCGGGGAGCTGTTTTTT. This translates into CASSWGQNTGELFF.

The chain employs TRBV6-5 and TRBJ2-7; 9 nucleotides match TRBD1. The CDR3 has 13 amino acids. Germline V CDR1 and CDR2: MNHEY, SVGAGI. The trim removed 7 bases at V and 6 bases at J, leaving 7 bases unmatched. The CDR3 DNA reads as TGTGCCAGCAATCCGGGACAGGGTCCCGAGCAGTACTTC. Translation gives CASNPGQGPEQYF.

The genes are TRBV2 and TRBJ2-5; possibly TRBD1 for D (6 bases). Trimming pared 8 bases from V and 3 bases from J, leaving 10 bases between. CDR1 and CDR2 from the germline V gene are SNHLY and FYNNEI. CDR3 size: 12 residues. The CDR3 here is CASGTHEETQYF. In DNA form, the CDR3 reads TGTGCCAGCGGGACACATGAAGAGACCCAGTACTTC.

In this sample, this clone turned up a few times. The V and J genes are TRBV5-1 and TRBJ2-5, with D maybe TRBD2 (6 bases). Germline values: CDR1 SGHRS, CDR2 YFSETQ. The CDR3 has 15 amino acids. V lost 3 bases to trimming and J lost 4 bases, with 16 bases between them. The CDR3, as DNA: TGCGCCAGCAGCTCATTGACTTCCGGGGGAGAGACCCAGTACTTC. It encodes CASSSLTSGGETQYF.

The rearrangement uses TRBV3-1 (or the pseudogene TRBV3-2) and TRBJ2-3; TRBD2 aligns across 9 bases. CDR3 length: 14 residues. Trimming cost V 6 bases and J 5 bases; bases outside gene matches: 6. Germline assignment: CDR1 LGHDT and CDR2 YNNKEL (reference sequence). Here the CDR3 reads CASRGRGGQDTQYF. The CDR3 region has the DNA TGTGCCAGCAGGGGGCGGGGGGGCCAAGATACGCAGTATTTT.

The table lists this clone with a count of one. The gene calls are TRBV15 and TRBJ1-6, with 10 positions matching TRBD1. Germline V gene lookup returns CDR1 LNHNV and CDR2 YYDKDF (reference sequence). CDR3 length equals 16 residues. V lost 2 bases to trimming and J lost 9 bases; unmatched junction nucleotides: 7. The CDR3 sequence: CATSRLGQGVRSPLHF. CDR3 DNA sequence: TGTGCCACCAGCAGACTCGGACAGGGGGTGCGTTCACCCCTCCACTTT.

This chain joins TRBV4-1 and TRBJ1-1; D ambiguous. The CDR3 has 13 residues. Germline V CDR1 and CDR2: MGHRA, YSYEKL. V dropped 0 bases and J dropped 11 bases, with 13 bases sitting between them. The CDR3 nucleotides read TGCGCCAGCAGCCAAGATAGAGAGGCTAGGGCTTTCTTT. Amino acids: CASSQDREARAFF.